This T cell receptor beta chain stems from a study of T cell changes during pregnancy in multiple sclerosis. This CDR3 has 13 amino acids. CDR1 MNHNY and CDR2 SVGAGI come from the germline V gene (reference sequence). Trimming shortened V by 7 bases and J by 5 bases, and 14 bases separated the two germline ends. Data came from immunoSEQ multiplex PCR; TCRdb stores just in-frame clones and leaves some out. The table records 80,000 to 100,000 clones, around 94% of them present only once. The V gene is TRBV6-6, the J gene TRBJ1-1, with D perhaps TRBD1 (5 bases). The sequences come from peripheral blood, collected in the first trimester of pregnancy. The clonotype originates from a female donor with multiple sclerosis, enrolled in a pregnancy study. CDR3 DNA sequence: TGTGCCAGCAAAAATGCGCGGGGGACTGAAGCTTTCTTT. Translating gives CASKNARGTEAFF.